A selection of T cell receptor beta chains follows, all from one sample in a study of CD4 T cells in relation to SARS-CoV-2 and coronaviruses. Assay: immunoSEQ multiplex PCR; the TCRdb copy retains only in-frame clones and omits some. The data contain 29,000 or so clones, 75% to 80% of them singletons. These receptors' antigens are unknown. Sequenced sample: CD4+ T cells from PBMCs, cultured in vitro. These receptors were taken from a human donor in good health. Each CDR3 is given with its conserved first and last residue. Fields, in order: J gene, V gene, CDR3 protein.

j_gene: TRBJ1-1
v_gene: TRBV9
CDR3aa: CASSVAGLNTEAFF

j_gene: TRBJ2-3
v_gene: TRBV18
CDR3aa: CASSLMDSSTDTQYF

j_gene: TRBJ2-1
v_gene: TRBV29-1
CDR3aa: CSWSSYNEQFF

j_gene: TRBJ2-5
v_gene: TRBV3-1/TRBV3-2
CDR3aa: CASSPIAGQETQYF

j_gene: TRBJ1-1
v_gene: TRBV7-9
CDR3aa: CASSLQFGLNTEAFF

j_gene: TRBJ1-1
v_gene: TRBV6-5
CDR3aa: CASIRRNTEAFF

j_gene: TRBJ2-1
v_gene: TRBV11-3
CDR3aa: CASSLDGTSGSNEQFF

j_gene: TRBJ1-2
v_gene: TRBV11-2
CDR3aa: CASRRPGGGSTGYTF

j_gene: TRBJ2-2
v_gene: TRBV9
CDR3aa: CASSGTSGEAGELFF

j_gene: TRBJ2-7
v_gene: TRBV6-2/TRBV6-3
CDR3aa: CASSRKEQYF

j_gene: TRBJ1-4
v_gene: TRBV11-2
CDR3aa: CASSSWTGEKLFF

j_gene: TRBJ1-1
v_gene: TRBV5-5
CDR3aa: CASSFVRGVDEAFF

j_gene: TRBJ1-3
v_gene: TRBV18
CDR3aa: CASSPVQFTGLSGNTIYF

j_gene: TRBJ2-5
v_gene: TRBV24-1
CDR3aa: CATSDPTSGGETQYF

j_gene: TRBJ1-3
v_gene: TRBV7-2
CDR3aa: CASSQQGTVSGNTIYF

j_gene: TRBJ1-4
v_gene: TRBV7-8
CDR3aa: CASSPTGGSEKLFF

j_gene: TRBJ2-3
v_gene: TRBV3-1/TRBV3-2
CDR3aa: CASSQESGRTDTQYF

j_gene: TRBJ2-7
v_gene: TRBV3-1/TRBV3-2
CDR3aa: CASSQLYEQYF

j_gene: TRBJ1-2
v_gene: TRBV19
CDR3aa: CASSIGANYYGYTF

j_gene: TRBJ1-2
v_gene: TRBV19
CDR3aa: CASSPSWTGLFYGYTF

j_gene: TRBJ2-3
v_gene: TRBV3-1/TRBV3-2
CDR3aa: CASSHSDTQYF